A single sample is the source of the 6 T cell receptor beta chains below, sequenced in a study of response to subunit inactivated influenza vaccine. TCRdb re-called the RT-PCR reads with MiXCR, one entry per CDR3 protein. In the table there are 750,000 to 850,000 distinct CDR3 sequences, about 18% of which are singletons. Material: PBMCs from blood, obtained around 5 days after vaccination. The source of these receptors is a man aged 50-59 years who received an inactivated influenza vaccine.

The rearrangement joins TRBV20-1 to TRBJ2-6; 8 bases are shared with TRBD1. This CDR3 contains 14 residues. The germline CDR1 and CDR2 sequences are DFQATT and SNEGSKA (reference sequence). J lost 4 bases, V lost 6 bases, and 5 bases had no gene match. CDR3 DNA: TGCAGTGCCCAGGGGGCGGAAGGGGCCAACGTCCTGACTTTC. Its protein product is CSAQGAEGANVLTF.

The table lists this clonotype with a few counts. The V call is TRBV6-1, the J call TRBJ2-5; TRBD1 or TRBD2 may be the D gene (5 bases each). V shed 5 bases and J shed 4 bases, with 20 bases lying between them. Germline V gene data show CDR1 as MNHNS and CDR2 as SASEGT. The CDR3 is made up of 16 amino acids. CDR3 loop: CASSPVGRPRGETQYF. In DNA, the CDR3 is TGTGCCAGCAGTCCCGTGGGACGGCCCCGGGGAGAGACCCAGTACTTC.

The gene calls are TRBV9 and TRBJ2-5, with 7 bases fitting TRBD2. CDR3 size: 15 residues. V lost 0 bases, J lost 1 base, and 3 bases stayed unmatched. From germline, CDR1 is SGDLS and CDR2 YYNGEE. DNA for the CDR3: TGTGCCAGCAGCGTAGCTGGGAGGGTCCAAGAGACCCAGTACTTC. This codes for CASSVAGRVQETQYF.

This chain joins TRBV7-2 and TRBJ1-1; 8 bases match TRBD1. J lost 0 bases, V lost 4 bases, and 4 bases had no gene match. Germline loops: CDR1 SGHTA, CDR2 FQGNSA. The CDR3 is 15 amino acids. Here the CDR3 DNA reads TGTGCCAGCAGCTCCGGGACAGGATTGAACACTGAAGCTTTCTTT. This encodes CASSSGTGLNTEAFF.

This chain joins TRBV11-2 and TRBJ2-5; weak D call: TRBD2 (6 bases). CDR3 length equals 15 residues. Trimming cost V 1 base and J 2 bases, with 11 bases left between them. CDR1 is SGHAT, CDR2 FQNNGV, per germline. In DNA form, the CDR3 reads TGTGCCAGCAGCTTAGTCCGGGGAGGACAAGAGACCCAGTACTTC. Translation: CASSLVRGGQETQYF.

The chain joins TRBV29-1 to TRBJ1-1; the D is unclear. The CDR3 loop spans 13 amino acids. Germline-derived CDR1 and CDR2 are SQVTM and ANQGSEA. Trimming left V 4 bases short and J 4 bases short, with 13 bases between. CDR3 residues: CSVAAAPGTEAFF. The CDR3 coding sequence is TGCAGCGTTGCGGCGGCGCCGGGCACTGAAGCTTTCTTT.